This T cell receptor beta chain originates from a study of blood T cell repertoires in COVID-19. CDR1 and CDR2 (germline): SGHDT, YYEEEE. Trimming removed 0 bases at V and 0 bases at J, with 12 bases between. The CDR3 length is 16 residues. The assay was immunoSEQ multiplex PCR, and TCRdb's table has in-frame clones only and misses some. The sample holds some 190,000 clones, around nine tenths seen once. The rearrangement joins TRBV5-6 to TRBJ1-2; tentatively, D is TRBD1 (5 bases). The sample comprised peripheral blood. The receptor's source is a human donor in a cohort sampled during active COVID-19. CDR3 amino acids: CASSLVTGGANYGYTF. DNA of the CDR3: TGTGCCAGCAGCTTGGTAACAGGAGGGGCTAACTATGGCTACACCTTC.